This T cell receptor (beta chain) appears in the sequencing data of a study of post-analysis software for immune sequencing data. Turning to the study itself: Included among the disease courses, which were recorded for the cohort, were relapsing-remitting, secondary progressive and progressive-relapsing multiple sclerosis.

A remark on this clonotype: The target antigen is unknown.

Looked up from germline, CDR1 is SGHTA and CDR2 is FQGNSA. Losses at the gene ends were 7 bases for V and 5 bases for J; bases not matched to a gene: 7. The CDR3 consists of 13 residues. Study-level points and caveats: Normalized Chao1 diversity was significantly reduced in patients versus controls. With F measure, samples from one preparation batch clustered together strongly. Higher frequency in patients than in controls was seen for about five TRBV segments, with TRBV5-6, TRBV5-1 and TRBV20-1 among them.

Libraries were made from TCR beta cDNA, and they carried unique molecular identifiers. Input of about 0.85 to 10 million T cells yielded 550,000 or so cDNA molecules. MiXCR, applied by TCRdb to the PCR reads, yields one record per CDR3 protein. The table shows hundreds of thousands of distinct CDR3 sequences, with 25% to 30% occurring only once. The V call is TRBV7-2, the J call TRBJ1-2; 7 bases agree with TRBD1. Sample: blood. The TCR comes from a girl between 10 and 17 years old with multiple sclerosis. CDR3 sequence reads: CASIGTAPYGYTF. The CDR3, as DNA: TGTGCCAGCATTGGGACAGCACCATATGGCTACACCTTC.